The 23 T cell receptor beta chains in this list originate from one sample, sequenced in a study of breast tumors, draining lymph nodes, adjacent tissues (dated by TCRdb to the mid-2010s). The library was prepared using multiplex PCR. TCRdb names Illumina HiSeq 2000 as the instrument used. TCRdb cleaned the public reads at Q25 with fastp, built clones with MiXCR and kept in-frame beta chains. Here each entry gathers all rows of one CDR3 protein and keeps the most common genes and DNA. Here the sample has over 150,000 distinct CDR3 sequences; roughly 29% occur a single time. The ten most abundant clones make up 4.3% of the sample. The lymph node samples were taken from the axillary draining lymph nodes of breast cancer patients. Sequenced sample: axillary lymph node tissue. These receptors were collected from a female donor with breast cancer. Some clones in this sample may be carry-over from other donors' samples.

There are many counts of this clonotype. The V gene is TRBV7-2, the J gene TRBJ1-2; D is ambiguous. Germline assignment: CDR1 SGHTA and CDR2 FQGNSA. The germline V and J ends were trimmed by 1 base and 2 bases, with 14 bases remaining between them. The CDR3 is made up of 16 amino acids. This chain's CDR3 is CASSLGADRPNYGYTF. DNA for the CDR3: TGTGCCAGCAGCTTAGGGGCGGATAGACCGAACTATGGCTACACCTTC. The full variable domain, completed using reference TRBV7-2 and TRBJ1-2, is GAGVSQSPSNKVTEKGKDVELRCDPISGHTALYWYRQSLGQGLEFLIYFQGNSAPDKSGLPSDRFSAERTGGSVSTLTIQRTQQEDSAVYLCASSLGADRPNYGYTFGSGTRLTVV.

The V gene is TRBV28, the J gene TRBJ2-5; D tentatively fits TRBD1 or TRBD2 (5 bases each). Trimming pared 6 bases from V and 3 bases from J, leaving 17 bases between. The CDR3 totals 15 residues. The germline V gene encodes CDR1 MDHEN and CDR2 SYDVKM. CDR3 protein: CASSAGDRHKETQYF. The CDR3 DNA is TGTGCCAGCAGCGCCGGGGACCGTCACAAAGAGACCCAGTACTTC.

This clonotype has at least ten counts. CDR3 amino acids: CASSDLTATNTGELFF. CDR3 nucleotides: TGTGCCAGCAGTGATCTAACGGCCACGAACACCGGGGAGCTGTTTTTT. The rearrangement uses TRBV2 and TRBJ2-2; D uncertain. Trimming cost V 3 bases and J 0 bases, with 11 bases left between them. CDR1 SNHLY and CDR2 FYNNEI come from the germline V gene. CDR3 size: 16 residues.

Many counts were recorded for this clonotype. V usage is TRBV30 and J usage is TRBJ2-3; D is uncertain. With 3 bases removed from V and 6 bases from J, the gap between germline ends came to 7 bases. Germline V gene sequence: CDR1 GTSNPN, CDR2 SVGIG (reference sequence). There are 11 residues in the CDR3. The CDR3, as DNA: TGTGCCTGGAGGACTGGGGATACGCAGTATTTT. It specifies CAWRTGDTQYF.

This clonotype was seen only a few times. This may stem from a read error, because a much larger clone lies one nucleotide away. The chain carries TRBV11-3 and TRBJ2-2, with D hard to call. The germline gives CDR1 SGHNT, CDR2 YENEEA. This CDR3 spans 13 amino acids. CDR3 DNA: TGTGCCAGCAGCCTCATGCACACCGCGGAGCTGTTTTTT. Residues: CASSLMHTAELFF.

This clonotype came up many times. A single base separates this from a much larger clone, so it may be a read error. The CDR3 here is CSAQPTSGGPYEQYF. The CDR3 region has the DNA TGCAGTGCCCAACCTACTAGCGGGGGGCCCTACGAGCAGTACTTC. The chain is built from TRBV20-1 and TRBJ2-7; 12 bases are shared with TRBD2. After removal of 6 bases from V and 2 bases from J, the junction contained 8 bases not matched to a gene. This CDR3 is built from 15 residues. Germline V lookup: CDR1 DFQATT, CDR2 SNEGSKA (reference sequence).

The chain carries TRBV20-1 and TRBJ2-7; D might be TRBD2 (5 bases). Germline V gene lookup returns CDR1 DFQATT and CDR2 SNEGSKA (reference sequence). V lost 0 bases and J 5 bases, leaving 17 bases between the germline ends. The CDR3 is 15 residues long. CDR3 sequence: CSAREIGTGRNEQYF. The CDR3, as DNA: TGCAGTGCTAGAGAGATCGGAACGGGGAGAAACGAGCAGTACTTC.

This clonotype occurred many times. The CDR3 spells CASSVRLGGEQYF. For the CDR3, the DNA is TGTGCCAGCAGCGTACGTCTGGGAGGCGAGCAGTACTTC. The genes are TRBV9 and TRBJ2-7, with TRBD2 as a possible D gene (6 bases). Germline values: CDR1 SGDLS, CDR2 YYNGEE. V was shortened by 1 base and J by 6 bases, with 11 bases between the two germline ends. The CDR3 covers 13 residues.

This clonotype has a single count. This may be a read error, as it is one base from a much larger clone. This chain links TRBV6-2 or TRBV6-3 with TRBJ2-5; 9 bases map to TRBD1. The V gene's germline CDR1 is MNHEY and CDR2 SVGEGT. This CDR3 comprises 13 residues. CDR3 bases: TGTGCCAGCAGACAGGGGGCAAGGGAGACCCAGTGCTTC. This encodes CASRQGARETQCF.

V and J are TRBV2 and TRBJ2-5; TRBD1 is a possible D gene (6 bases). Deletions cut 7 bases from V and 5 bases from J, with 8 bases between. CDR1 and CDR2 from the germline V gene are SNHLY and FYNNEI. CDR3 length: 11 amino acids. CDR3 nucleotides: TGTGCCAGCACAGGGGAGGAGACCCAGTACTTC. Protein product: CASTGEETQYF.

The gene calls are TRBV11-1 and TRBJ2-3; tentative D call: TRBD2 (6 bases). The CDR3 loop spans 14 amino acids. CDR1 SGHAT and CDR2 FQDESV come from the germline V gene (reference sequence). V dropped 8 bases and J dropped 12 bases, with 24 bases sitting between them. For the CDR3, the DNA is TGTGCCAGCCAGGACTATTTCGAAACAGATCCCCAGTATTTT. Protein product: CASQDYFETDPQYF.

This clonotype was counted between two and nine times. This rearrangement joins TRBV20-1 to TRBJ1-1; D remains unclear. The CDR3 sequence is 13 residues long. Trimming left V 4 bases short and J 5 bases short, with 14 bases between. Germline loops: CDR1 DFQATT, CDR2 SNEGSKA (reference sequence). CDR3 sequence: CSANPIPWTEAFF. The CDR3, as DNA: TGCAGTGCTAACCCAATCCCCTGGACTGAAGCTTTCTTT.

This clonotype has ten or more counts. This chain uses TRBV5-4 with TRBJ2-7; D ambiguous. Germline CDR1 SGHNT, CDR2 YYREEE (reference sequence). The V and J ends lost 4 bases and 3 bases respectively, with 17 bases between them. CDR3 size: 15 residues. In DNA form, the CDR3 reads TGTGCCAGCAGCCTCACGCCCCGACAAAACTACGAGCAGTACTTC. Amino acid sequence: CASSLTPRQNYEQYF. The full variable domain, with the rest looked up from reference TRBV5-4 and TRBJ2-7, is ETGVTQSPTHLIKTRGQQVTLRCSSQSGHNTVSWYQQALGQGPQFIFQYYREEENGRGNFPPRFSGLQFPNYSSELNVNALELDDSALYLCASSLTPRQNYEQYFGPGTRLTVT.

The J gene is TRBJ1-1, the V gene TRBV2; D is uncertain. V gave up 7 bases and J gave up 0 bases, with 6 bases separating them. The CDR3 loop spans 12 amino acids. Germline V gives CDR1 SNHLY, CDR2 FYNNEI. CDR3 amino acids: CASTTLNTEAFF. Here the CDR3 DNA reads TGTGCCAGCACTACTTTGAACACTGAAGCTTTCTTT.

Ten or more counts support this clonotype. The CDR3 region is CASSRTGLAGVSYNEQFF. CDR3 DNA: TGTGCCAGCAGCCGTACGGGACTAGCGGGAGTCTCCTACAATGAGCAGTTCTTC. J is TRBJ2-1 and V is TRBV7-8; TRBD2 agrees at 14 bases. CDR3 length: 18 amino acids. J lost 0 bases, V lost 5 bases, and 6 bases had no gene match. CDR1 SGHVS and CDR2 FQNEAQ come from the germline V gene.

The chain couples TRBV20-1 to TRBJ2-1; 7 positions match TRBD2. Germline V gene data show CDR1 as DFQATT and CDR2 as SNEGSKA (reference sequence). J gave up 5 bases and V 7 bases, and 17 bases lay outside the gene matches. The CDR3 contains 16 residues. The CDR3 loop reads CSGGGDKGAVNNEQFF. CDR3 DNA: TGCAGTGGGGGAGGGGATAAGGGAGCGGTTAACAATGAGCAGTTCTTC.

This clonotype was seen many times. The J gene is TRBJ1-3, the V gene TRBV7-9; the D gene is possibly TRBD1 (6 bases). The CDR3 is 18 amino acids. Trimming shortened V by 5 bases and J by 2 bases, and 22 bases separated the two germline ends. Germline values: CDR1 SEHNR, CDR2 FQNEAQ (reference sequence). The CDR3 nucleotides are TGTGCCAGCAGCGACGTCACCGTCAGGACAGCAGCTGGAAACACCATATATTTT. It translates to CASSDVTVRTAAGNTIYF.

Comments on this clonotype: It is likely a read error, because the conserved phenylalanine at the end of the CDR3 is missing. The rearrangement links TRBV7-9 to TRBJ2-5; D is perhaps TRBD1 (6 bases). The CDR3 totals 14 residues. Per the germline V gene, CDR1 is SEHNR and CDR2 is FQNEAQ (reference sequence). The V and J ends lost 3 bases and 5 bases respectively, with 13 bases between them. For the CDR3, the DNA is TGTGCCAGCAGCTTGCTACAGGGTGAGGAGACCCAGTACCTC. Its protein is CASSLLQGEETQYL.

This clonotype was counted ten times or more. This chain connects TRBV3-1 to TRBJ1-4; D possibly corresponds to TRBD1 (6 bases). V was pared by 2 bases and J by 3 bases, with 7 bases between. There are 14 residues in the CDR3. Germline V gene lookup returns CDR1 LGHDT and CDR2 YNNKEL (reference sequence). The CDR3 nucleotides read TGTGCCAGCAGCCAACAGGGGTCTAATGAAAAACTGTTTTTT. Its translation: CASSQQGSNEKLFF.

This clonotype has ten or more counts. V gene TRBV2 combines with J gene TRBJ2-1, with 9 bases fitting TRBD1. The CDR3 is 14 amino acids. Germline CDR1 is SNHLY and CDR2 is FYNNEI. The V segment lost 3 bases and the J segment 8 bases; nucleotides outside the gene matches: 5. The CDR3 here is CASSEGTGIDEQFF. Here the CDR3 DNA reads TGTGCCAGCAGTGAGGGGACAGGGATCGATGAGCAGTTCTTC.

Many counts were recorded for this clonotype. This chain connects TRBV11-2 to TRBJ1-4; D not certain. CDR3 length: 15 amino acids. V was trimmed by 5 bases and J by 10 bases, leaving 20 bases between them. Germline CDR1 and CDR2: SGHAT and FQNNGV. The CDR3 reads CASSRPGPGKGKLFF. CDR3 coding DNA: TGTGCCAGCAGCCGTCCCGGGCCGGGGAAGGGAAAACTGTTTTTT.

This clonotype turned up a few times. The genes are TRBV20-1 and TRBJ1-1, with D uncertain. The ends were cut back, 3 bases at V and 0 bases at J, with 14 bases in the middle. The CDR3 runs to 15 residues. In germline, CDR1 is DFQATT, CDR2 SNEGSKA (reference sequence). Written as DNA, the CDR3 is TGCAGTGCTAGGGAGCCCGCAGGAATGAACACTGAAGCTTTCTTT. Its protein is CSAREPAGMNTEAFF.

This clonotype appeared many times. This sequence joins TRBV11-3 and TRBJ2-1, with TRBD2 identical over 12 bases. Germline CDR1 is SGHNT and CDR2 is YENEEA. CDR3 length equals 17 residues. The trim removed 5 bases at V and 0 bases at J, leaving 5 bases unmatched. The CDR3 bases are TGTGCCAGCAGCCCGGGACTAGCGGGCATCTCCTACAATGAGCAGTTCTTC. Residues: CASSPGLAGISYNEQFF.